The 9 T cell receptor beta chains reported below all come from one sample, sequenced in a study of blood T cell repertoires in COVID-19. Profiling relied on immunoSEQ multiplex PCR, and the TCRdb table lists in-frame clones only, not all of them. Counted here are nearly 50,000 clones, about 84% occurring once; the ten biggest clones make up 2% to 2.5%. The sample was peripheral blood. These receptors all stem from a woman aged 60-75 years with acute or convalescent COVID-19.

The gene calls are TRBV3-1 (or the pseudogene TRBV3-2) and TRBJ2-1; no reliable D call. With 4 bases removed from V and 7 bases from J, the gap between germline ends came to 11 bases. The CDR3 extends over 13 amino acids. Germline lookup yields CDR1 LGHDT and CDR2 YNNKEL (reference sequence). CDR3 in amino acids: CASSLSSRNEQFF. In DNA form, the CDR3 reads TGTGCCAGCAGCCTTTCGAGCCGGAATGAGCAGTTCTTC.

This clone was detected a few times. The chain has TRBV6-5 and TRBJ2-7; D remains ambiguous. CDR1 is MNHEY and CDR2 is SVGAGI in the germline V gene. The CDR3 consists of 13 residues. The ends were cut back, 6 bases at V and 5 bases at J, with 14 bases in the middle. In DNA, the CDR3 is TGTGCCAGCAGCAGGTACACAGACGACGAGCAGTACTTC. This translates into CASSRYTDDEQYF.

This rearrangement joins TRBV28 to TRBJ1-1; TRBD1 might be the D (6 bases). The V end was cut by 6 bases, the J end by 7 bases, with 12 bases between. CDR3 size: 12 residues. The germline V gene encodes CDR1 MDHEN and CDR2 SYDVKM. The CDR3 bases are TGTGCCAGCAGGACACAGGGTCTTGAAGCTTTCTTT. This translates into CASRTQGLEAFF.

The chain links TRBV5-4 to TRBJ2-1; D is unresolved. Trimming cost V 0 bases and J 6 bases, with 10 bases left between them. Germline CDR1 and CDR2: SGHNT and YYREEE (reference sequence). CDR3 length: 14 residues. The CDR3 here is CASSLEHAPNEQFF. The CDR3 nucleotides read TGTGCCAGCAGCTTGGAGCATGCTCCCAATGAGCAGTTCTTC.

This clone was observed once. The V and J genes are TRBV5-1 and TRBJ1-3, with TRBD1 matching over 11 bases. Germline CDR1 reads SGHRS; CDR2 reads YFSETQ. This CDR3 contains 19 residues. The junction had 13 bases not matched to a gene; V was cut back by 3 bases and J by 2 bases. The CDR3 nucleotides are TGCGCCAGCAGCTCCGGGACAGGGGGATCGTTGTCGGCTGGAAACACCATATATTTT. It codes for CASSSGTGGSLSAGNTIYF.

The V and J genes are TRBV12-3 or TRBV12-4 and TRBJ1-1; D gene unclear. V was trimmed by 1 base and J by 7 bases, leaving 10 bases between them. The CDR3 is 13 amino acids. The CDR3 is CASSLGHSGEAFF. The CDR3 DNA reads as TGTGCCAGCAGTTTAGGACACAGCGGTGAAGCTTTCTTT.

The rearrangement uses TRBV19 and TRBJ1-5; the D is unclear. The ends were cut back, 3 bases at V and 1 base at J, with 7 bases in the middle. The CDR3 has 14 amino acids. Looked up from germline, CDR1 is LNHDA and CDR2 is SQIVND (reference sequence). The CDR3 region is CASSIRRSNQPQHF. In nucleotides, the CDR3 is TGTGCCAGTAGTATTAGGAGAAGCAATCAGCCCCAGCATTTT.

This chain joins TRBV5-1 and TRBJ1-1; D not certain. Germline V lookup: CDR1 SGHRS, CDR2 YFSETQ. V gave up 4 bases and J gave up 1 base, with 11 bases separating them. The CDR3 spans 14 residues. The CDR3 loop reads CASSPTAGNTEAFF. The CDR3 DNA reads as TGCGCCAGCAGCCCCACCGCAGGGAACACTGAAGCTTTCTTT.

This CDR3 is CASSLQVNTEAFF. CDR3 nucleotides: TGTGCCAGCAGTTTGCAGGTGAACACTGAAGCTTTCTTT. The genes are TRBV12-3 or TRBV12-4 and TRBJ1-1, with D unresolved. The CDR3 spans 13 residues. V lost 3 bases, J lost 0 bases, and 5 bases lay in between.